This TCR beta chain emerged from a study of T cell responses to AZD1222 COVID-19 vaccine. Notes on the study in general: Unmutated variant regions reportedly attract nearly half of all spike-specific TCRs.

The CDR3 spans 16 residues. In germline, CDR1 is SNHLY, CDR2 FYNNEI. V was cut by 3 bases and J by 0 bases, with 12 bases left in between. This clone has just a few counts. Its antigen is still unknown. TCRdb's copy holds only in-frame clones and misses some; the assay was immunoSEQ multiplex PCR. Here the sample spans about 130,000 clones, over 90% being singletons. The V call is TRBV2, the J call TRBJ1-3; D is perhaps TRBD1 (6 bases). The sample in question was peripheral blood, obtained on day 0 of AZD1222 vaccination. This TCR was sampled from an adult in good health. CDR3 nucleotides: TGTGCCAGCAGTGATGTGGGGGGGGCCTCTGGAAACACCATATATTTT. Its translation is CASSDVGGASGNTIYF.